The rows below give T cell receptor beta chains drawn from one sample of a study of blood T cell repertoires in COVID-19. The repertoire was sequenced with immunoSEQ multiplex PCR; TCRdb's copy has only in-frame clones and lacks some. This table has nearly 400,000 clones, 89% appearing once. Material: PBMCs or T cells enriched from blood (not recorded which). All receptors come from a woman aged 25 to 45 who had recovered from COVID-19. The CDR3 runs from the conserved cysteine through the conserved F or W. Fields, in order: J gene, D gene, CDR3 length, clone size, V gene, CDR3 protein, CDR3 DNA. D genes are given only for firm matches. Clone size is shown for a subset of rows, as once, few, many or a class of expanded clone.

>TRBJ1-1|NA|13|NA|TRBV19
CASRGQYNTEAFF
TGTGCCAGTAGAGGACAGTATAACACTGAAGCTTTCTTT
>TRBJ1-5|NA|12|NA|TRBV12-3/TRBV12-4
CASSYREQPQHF
TGTGCCAGCAGTTACAGGGAGCAGCCCCAGCATTTT
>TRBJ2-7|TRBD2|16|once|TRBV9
CASSPSRLAGSYEQYF
TGTGCCAGCAGCCCAAGTCGGTTAGCGGGGTCCTACGAGCAGTACTTC
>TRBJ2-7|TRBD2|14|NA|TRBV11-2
CASSPRGGPPAQYF
TGTGCCAGCAGCCCACGCGGGGGGCCCCCCGCGCAGTACTTC
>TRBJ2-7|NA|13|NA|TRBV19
CASRGTGTYEQYF
TGTGCCAGTAGGGGGACTGGGACCTACGAGCAGTACTTC
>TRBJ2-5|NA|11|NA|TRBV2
CASGLGETQYF
TGTGCCAGCGGACTGGGCGAGACCCAGTACTTC
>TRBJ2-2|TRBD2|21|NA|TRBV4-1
CASSRQIRAGGSFANTGELFF
TGCGCCAGCAGCCGCCAGATAAGGGCGGGGGGCTCCTTCGCGAACACCGGGGAGCTGTTTTTT
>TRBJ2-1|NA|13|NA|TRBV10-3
CALSGASKDEQFF
TGTGCCTTATCAGGGGCTAGCAAGGATGAGCAGTTCTTC
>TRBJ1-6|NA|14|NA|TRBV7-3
CASSYTGLTGPLHF
TGTGCCAGCAGCTATACCGGCTTGACCGGGCCCCTCCACTTT
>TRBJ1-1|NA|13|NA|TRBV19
CASRPRGDTEAFF
TGTGCCAGTAGGCCCCGGGGTGACACTGAAGCTTTCTTT
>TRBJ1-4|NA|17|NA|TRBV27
CASSSWVSGSFNEKLFF
TGTGCCAGCAGTTCATGGGTTTCTGGGAGCTTTAATGAAAAACTGTTTTTT
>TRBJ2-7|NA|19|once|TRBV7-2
CASSLLFSVDRLLSYEQYF
TGTGCCAGCAGCTTACTATTTTCGGTAGACAGATTGTTATCCTACGAGCAGTACTTC
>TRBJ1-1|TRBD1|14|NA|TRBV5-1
CASSAGQGGTEAFF
TGCGCCAGCAGCGCCGGACAGGGGGGGACTGAAGCTTTCTTT
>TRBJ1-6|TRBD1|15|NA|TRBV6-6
CASSSPDRGNSPLHF
TGTGCCAGCAGTTCCCCTGACAGGGGCAATTCACCCCTCCACTTT
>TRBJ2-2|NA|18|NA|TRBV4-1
CASSHPFDSPSNTGELFF
TGCGCCAGCAGCCACCCCTTTGACAGCCCCTCGAACACCGGGGAGCTGTTTTTT
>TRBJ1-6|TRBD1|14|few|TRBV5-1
CASSIGTGGRPLHF
TGCGCCAGCAGCATAGGGACAGGGGGCCGGCCCCTCCACTTT
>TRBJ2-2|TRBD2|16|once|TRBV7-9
CASSLVSPSGTGELFF
TGTGCCAGCAGCTTAGTCTCCCCTAGCGGAACCGGGGAGCTGTTTTTT
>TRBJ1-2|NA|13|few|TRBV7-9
CASSPLADYGYTF
TGTGCCAGCAGCCCGTTGGCAGACTATGGCTACACCTTC
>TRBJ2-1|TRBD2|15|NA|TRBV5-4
CASSPQRGEYNEQFF
TGTGCCAGCAGCCCTCAGCGGGGGGAATACAATGAGCAGTTCTTC
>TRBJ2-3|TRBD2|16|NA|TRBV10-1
CASSPGASGNTDTQYF
TGCGCCAGCAGCCCTGGGGCTAGCGGGAACACAGATACGCAGTATTTT
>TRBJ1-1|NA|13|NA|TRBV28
CASMAGRNTEAFF
TGTGCCAGCATGGCGGGCCGGAACACTGAAGCTTTCTTT
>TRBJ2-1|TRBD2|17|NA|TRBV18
CASSPLASGLSYNEQFF
TGTGCCAGCTCACCACTGGCTAGCGGCTTATCCTACAATGAGCAGTTCTTC
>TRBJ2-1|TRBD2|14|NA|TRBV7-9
CASSLEGLVDEQFF
TGTGCCAGCAGCTTAGAGGGACTAGTCGATGAGCAGTTCTTC
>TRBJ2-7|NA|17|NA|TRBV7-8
CASSLEPWGGGRGEQYF
TGTGCCAGCAGCTTAGAGCCCTGGGGGGGCGGGAGAGGCGAGCAGTACTTC
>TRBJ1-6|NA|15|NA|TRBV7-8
CASSLVDSIDSPLHF
TGTGCCAGCAGCTTAGTCGACAGTATCGATTCACCCCTCCACTTT
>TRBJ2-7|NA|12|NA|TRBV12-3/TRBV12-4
CASSPDSYEQYF
TGTGCCAGCAGTCCCGACAGCTACGAGCAGTACTTC